The clone carrying this T cell receptor (beta chain) was counted a few times. Its antigen is unidentified. The authors built TCR beta libraries using iRepertoire HTBI primers and Arm-PCR of CDR3 regions. MiXCR was run by TCRdb on the multiplex PCR reads, yielding one entry per CDR3 protein. The sample records about 430,000 distinct CDR3 sequences, around 23% being singletons. As for time point: persistent/refractory GD, antithyroid drugs over 5 years with positive TRAb. The TCR library used RNA extracted from PBMCs. A peripheral blood sample, roughly 8.8 milliliters in volume, was drawn into EDTA tubes. V lost 0 bases to trimming and J lost 3 bases, with 26 bases between them. The CDR3 has 19 residues. The germline V gene encodes CDR1 SQVTM and CDR2 ANQGSEA. The data belong to a study of regulatory T cells in long-lasting Graves disease. Findings of the study overall: Among samples with persistent disease, TRBV28, TRBJ1-2 and TRBJ2-5 were favored.

The rearrangement joins TRBV29-1 to TRBJ1-2; a possible D gene is TRBD1 (6 bases). This TCR derives from a female donor with Graves disease. The specimen was peripheral blood mononuclear cells (PBMCs), collected when the disease was refractory, from a patient treated with antithyroid drugs. The DNA for the CDR3 is TGCAGCGTTGAAGACCCTAAAGTAAGCCTAAAGACAGGAGACTATGGCTACACCTTC. Protein product: CSVEDPKVSLKTGDYGYTF.